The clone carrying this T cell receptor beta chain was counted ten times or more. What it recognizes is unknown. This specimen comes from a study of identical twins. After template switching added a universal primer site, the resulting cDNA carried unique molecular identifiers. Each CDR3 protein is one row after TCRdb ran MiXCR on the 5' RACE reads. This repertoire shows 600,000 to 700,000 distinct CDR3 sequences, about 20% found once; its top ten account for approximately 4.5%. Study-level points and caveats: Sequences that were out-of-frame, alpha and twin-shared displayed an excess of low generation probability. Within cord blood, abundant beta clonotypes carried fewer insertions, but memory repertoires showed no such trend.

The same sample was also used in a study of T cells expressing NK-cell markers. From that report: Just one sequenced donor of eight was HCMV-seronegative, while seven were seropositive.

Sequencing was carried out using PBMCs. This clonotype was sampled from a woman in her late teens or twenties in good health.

CDR3 DNA: TGCAGCGTTGAGATGGCCTACAATGAGCAGTTCTTC. This codes for CSVEMAYNEQFF. V and J are TRBV29-1 and TRBJ2-1, with no clear D. CDR1 and CDR2 from the germline V gene are SQVTM and ANQGSEA. This CDR3 contains 12 residues. With 3 bases removed from V and 2 bases from J, the gap between germline ends came to 5 bases.